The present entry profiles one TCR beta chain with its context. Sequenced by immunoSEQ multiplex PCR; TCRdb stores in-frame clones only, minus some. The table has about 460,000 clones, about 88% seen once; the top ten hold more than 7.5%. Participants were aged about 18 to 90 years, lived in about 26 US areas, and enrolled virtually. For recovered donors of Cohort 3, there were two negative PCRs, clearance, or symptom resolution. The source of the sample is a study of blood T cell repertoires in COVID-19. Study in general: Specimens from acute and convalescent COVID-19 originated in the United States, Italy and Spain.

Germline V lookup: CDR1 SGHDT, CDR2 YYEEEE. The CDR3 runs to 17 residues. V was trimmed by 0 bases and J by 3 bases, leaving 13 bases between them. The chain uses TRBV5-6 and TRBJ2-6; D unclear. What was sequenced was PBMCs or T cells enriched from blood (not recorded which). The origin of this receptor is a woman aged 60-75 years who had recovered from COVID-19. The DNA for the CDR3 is TGTGCCAGCAGCTTGGACAGCTTGAGTGGTGGGGCCAACGTCCTGACTTTC. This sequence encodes CASSLDSLSGGANVLTF. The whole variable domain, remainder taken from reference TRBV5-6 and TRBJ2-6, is DAGVTQSPTHLIKTRGQQVTLRCSPKSGHDTVSWYQQALGQGPQFIFQYYEEEERQRGNFPDRFSGHQFPNYSSELNVNALLLGDSALYLCASSLDSLSGGANVLTFGAGSRLTVL.